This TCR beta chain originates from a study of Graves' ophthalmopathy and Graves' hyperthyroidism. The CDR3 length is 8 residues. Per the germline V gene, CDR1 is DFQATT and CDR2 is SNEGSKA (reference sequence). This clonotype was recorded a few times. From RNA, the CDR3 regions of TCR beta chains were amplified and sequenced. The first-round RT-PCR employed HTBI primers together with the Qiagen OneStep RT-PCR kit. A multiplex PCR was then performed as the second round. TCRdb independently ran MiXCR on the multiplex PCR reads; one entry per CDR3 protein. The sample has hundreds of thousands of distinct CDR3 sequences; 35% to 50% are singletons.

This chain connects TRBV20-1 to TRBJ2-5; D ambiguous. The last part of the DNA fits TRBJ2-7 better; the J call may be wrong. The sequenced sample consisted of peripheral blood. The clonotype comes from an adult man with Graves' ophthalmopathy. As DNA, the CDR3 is TGCAGTGCTAGCGAGCAGTACTTC. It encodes CSASEQYF.